The 4 T cell receptor beta chains presented below share a single source sample, sequenced in a study of cytomegalovirus exposure and HLA in healthy donors. Primers for the PCR totalled 60 Vbeta and 13 Jbeta. TCRdb's table, derived via immunoSEQ multiplex PCR, lists solely in-frame clones and lacks some. This table holds 150,000 to 200,000 clones, 77% found once. The specimen was PBMCs. Source of these receptors: a woman between 35 and 50 years old in good health and CMV-seropositive.

This clone was seen more than once but under ten times. The chain uses TRBV6-5 and TRBJ2-3, with 7 positions matching TRBD2. CDR3 size: 14 residues. The V segment lost 7 bases and the J segment 3 bases; nucleotides outside the gene matches: 7. The germline CDR1 and CDR2 sequences are MNHEY and SVGAGI. In nucleotides, the CDR3 is TGTGCCAGCACCGCGGGAGATGGTACAGATACGCAGTATTTT. This gives the protein CASTAGDGTDTQYF.

This chain uses TRBV6-5 with TRBJ1-1, with TRBD1 matching 10 bases. The CDR3 totals 16 residues. The ends lost 0 bases at V and 5 bases at J; junction bases unmatched: 6. Germline V CDR1 and CDR2: MNHEY, SVGAGI. CDR3 DNA sequence: TGTGCCAGCAGTTACTCGACAGGGGGCGGGTGGACTGAAGCTTTCTTT. Translating it yields CASSYSTGGGWTEAFF.

The CDR3 reads CASSPLSLVTQYF. In nucleotides, the CDR3 is TGTGCCAGCAGCCCCCTTTCACTGGTTACGCAGTATTTT. The chain recombines TRBV7-9 with TRBJ2-3; no reliable D call. The CDR3 loop spans 13 amino acids. V was shortened by 5 bases and J by 8 bases, with 14 bases between the two germline ends. Germline CDR1 is SEHNR and CDR2 is FQNEAQ (reference sequence).

This clone has just a few counts. The chain combines TRBV9 with TRBJ2-2, with a weak D call TRBD1 (5 bases). Germline V gene data show CDR1 as SGDLS and CDR2 as YYNGEE. V was trimmed by 4 bases and J by 0 bases, leaving 10 bases between them. The length of the CDR3 is 15 residues. CDR3 nucleotide sequence: TGTGCCAGCAGCCTCCGGACAACGAACACCGGGGAGCTGTTTTTT. Its translation is CASSLRTTNTGELFF.